Listed below are T cell receptor beta chains from one sample, sequenced in a study of cytomegalovirus exposure and HLA in healthy donors. The repertoire was sequenced with immunoSEQ multiplex PCR; TCRdb's copy has only in-frame clones and lacks some. There are around 140,000 clones in the sample; 8.9% occur only once, and 6% to 7.5% lies in the top ten. What was sequenced was PBMCs. The source is a woman between 40 and 50 years old in good health and CMV-seropositive. Both conserved end residues are part of each CDR3. Each record gives: J gene, V gene, D gene, clone size, CDR3 protein. D genes are given only for firm matches. Some rows mark clone size as missing; the rest say once, few, many or name a class of expanded clone.

J gene: TRBJ2-7; V gene: TRBV19; D gene: TRBD1; clone size: .; CDR3 protein: CASSLRTGGGYEQYF
J gene: TRBJ2-1; V gene: TRBV14; D gene: TRBD2; clone size: few; CDR3 protein: CASSQVVFISGGFNNEQFF
J gene: TRBJ2-1; V gene: TRBV7-8; D gene: TRBD1; clone size: few; CDR3 protein: CASTSRGLAYYNEQFF
J gene: TRBJ1-1; V gene: TRBV6-5; D gene: .; clone size: few; CDR3 protein: CASSYDGQNTEAFF
J gene: TRBJ2-5; V gene: TRBV2; D gene: TRBD2; clone size: .; CDR3 protein: CASSVIAGGETQYF
J gene: TRBJ2-1; V gene: TRBV5-6; D gene: .; clone size: few; CDR3 protein: CASSLGGEQFF
J gene: TRBJ2-3; V gene: TRBV6-8; D gene: TRBD1; clone size: .; CDR3 protein: CASSSAGQGGSSTDTQYF
J gene: TRBJ2-2; V gene: TRBV6-1; D gene: .; clone size: .; CDR3 protein: CASSEGHFVAGELFF
J gene: TRBJ1-6; V gene: TRBV19; D gene: .; clone size: few; CDR3 protein: CASSIASGNFAPLHF
J gene: TRBJ1-4; V gene: TRBV27; D gene: TRBD1; clone size: few; CDR3 protein: CASSTWDRGLGEKLFF
J gene: TRBJ1-1; V gene: TRBV11-1; D gene: .; clone size: few; CDR3 protein: CASRTVSPRRGTEAFF
J gene: TRBJ1-1; V gene: TRBV2; D gene: .; clone size: few; CDR3 protein: CASSVRQMNTEAFF
J gene: TRBJ1-4; V gene: TRBV6-1; D gene: TRBD1; clone size: .; CDR3 protein: CASSRQGGNEKLFF
J gene: TRBJ2-5; V gene: TRBV29-1; D gene: TRBD1; clone size: .; CDR3 protein: CSASTGTGGGETQYF
J gene: TRBJ1-3; V gene: TRBV6-5; D gene: TRBD1; clone size: .; CDR3 protein: CASSYGDRGSGNTIYF
J gene: TRBJ2-5; V gene: TRBV7-6; D gene: TRBD2; clone size: .; CDR3 protein: CASSQRGLAARETQYF
J gene: TRBJ2-2; V gene: TRBV6-1; D gene: .; clone size: .; CDR3 protein: CASSEFRTNTGELFF
J gene: TRBJ2-6; V gene: TRBV5-1; D gene: TRBD2; clone size: .; CDR3 protein: CASSSGTGGAGANVLTF
J gene: TRBJ2-2; V gene: TRBV5-1; D gene: TRBD1; clone size: few; CDR3 protein: CASSILTGGTGTGELFF
J gene: TRBJ2-7; V gene: TRBV19; D gene: TRBD1; clone size: few; CDR3 protein: CATGRGQSYEQYF